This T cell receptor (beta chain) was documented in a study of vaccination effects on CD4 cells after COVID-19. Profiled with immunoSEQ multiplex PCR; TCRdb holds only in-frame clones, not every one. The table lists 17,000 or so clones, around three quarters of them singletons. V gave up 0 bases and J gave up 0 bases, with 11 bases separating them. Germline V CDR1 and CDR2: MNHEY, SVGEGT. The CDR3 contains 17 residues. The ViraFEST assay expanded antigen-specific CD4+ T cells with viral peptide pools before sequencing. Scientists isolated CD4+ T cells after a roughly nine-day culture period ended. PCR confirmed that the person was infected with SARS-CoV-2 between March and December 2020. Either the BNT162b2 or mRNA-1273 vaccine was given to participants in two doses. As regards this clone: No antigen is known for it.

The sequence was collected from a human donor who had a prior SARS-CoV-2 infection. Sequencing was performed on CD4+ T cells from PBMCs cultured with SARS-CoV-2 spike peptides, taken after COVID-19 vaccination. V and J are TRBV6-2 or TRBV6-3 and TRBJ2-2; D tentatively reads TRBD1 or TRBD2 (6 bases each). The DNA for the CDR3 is TGTGCCAGCAGTTACTCGTTCGGGGGCCCGAACACCGGGGAGCTGTTTTTT. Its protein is CASSYSFGGPNTGELFF.